This T cell receptor beta chain appears in the sequencing data of a study of T cells in Graves' hyperthyroidism and ophthalmopathy. Amplified TCR beta CDR3 regions came from RNA transcripts. HTBI primers were used for first-round RT-PCR of the TCR CDR3. One entry per CDR3 protein, called by TCRdb with MiXCR from the multiplex PCR reads. Altogether about 840,000 distinct CDR3 sequences are present, about two fifths being singletons, with the ten largest covering 8.9%. CDR3 size: 19 residues. Germline V gene sequence: CDR1 LNHDA, CDR2 SQIVND (reference sequence). The J segment lost 0 bases and the V segment lost 8 bases, leaving 17 bases of the junction unmatched. This clonotype was recorded a few times.

The sequencing sample was made of blood. The chain links TRBV19 to TRBJ1-5; 9 nucleotides agree with TRBD1. The origin of this receptor is a man aged 18 to 30 with Graves' hyperthyroidism. The CDR3 is CASRPGQGGLAYSNQPQHF. CDR3 DNA: TGTGCCAGTCGGCCGGGACAGGGAGGGCTAGCCTATAGCAATCAGCCCCAGCATTTT.